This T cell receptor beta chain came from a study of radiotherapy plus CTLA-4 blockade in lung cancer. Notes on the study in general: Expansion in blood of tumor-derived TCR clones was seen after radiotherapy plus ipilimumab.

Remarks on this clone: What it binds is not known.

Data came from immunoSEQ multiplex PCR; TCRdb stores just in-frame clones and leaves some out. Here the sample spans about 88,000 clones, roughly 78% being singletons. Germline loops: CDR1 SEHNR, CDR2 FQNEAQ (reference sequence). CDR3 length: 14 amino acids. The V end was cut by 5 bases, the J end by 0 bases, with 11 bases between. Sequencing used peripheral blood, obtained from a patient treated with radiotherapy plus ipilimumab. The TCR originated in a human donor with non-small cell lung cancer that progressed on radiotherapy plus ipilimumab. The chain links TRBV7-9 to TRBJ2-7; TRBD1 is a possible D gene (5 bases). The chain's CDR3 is CASSPRQSSYEQYF. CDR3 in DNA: TGTGCCAGCAGCCCGAGACAGAGCTCCTACGAGCAGTACTTC.